Listed below are T cell receptor beta chains from one sample, sequenced in a study of regulatory T cells in long-lasting Graves disease. Each CDR3 protein gets one entry after TCRdb re-called the multiplex PCR reads with MiXCR. The repertoire holds some 560,000 distinct CDR3 sequences, with more than 15% as singletons. Separately, the same data were catalogued under a study of T cells in Graves' hyperthyroidism and ophthalmopathy.

Source: peripheral blood mononuclear cells (PBMCs), taken at new diagnosis, from a patient treated with antithyroid drugs. The receptors were gathered from a woman aged 40 to 65 with Graves disease. Both conserved end residues are part of each CDR3. A D gene is named only where the DNA matches it firmly. Size is omitted from some rows. Given values are once, few, many or a class for expanded clones.

cdr3_length clone_size j_call v_call d_call cdr3_nt cdr3_aa
14 many TRBJ2-5 TRBV15 NA TGTGCCACCAGCATCGAGCGACGGGGAGAGACCCAGTACTTC CATSIERRGETQYF
16 many TRBJ1-5 TRBV6-1 NA TGTGCCAGCAGTGAAGTGCCGGGTAGGAACGATCAGCCCCAGCATTTT CASSEVPGRNDQPQHF
15 few TRBJ2-3 TRBV28 NA TGTGCCAGCAGTTTCCGGGGGCCCCGCACAGATACGCAGTATTTT CASSFRGPRTDTQYF
13 NA TRBJ1-2 TRBV7-9 NA TGTGCCAGCAGCTTAGGTGAAGGGCGCGGCTACACCTTC CASSLGEGRGYTF
16 many TRBJ2-3 TRBV12-3/TRBV12-4 TRBD2 TGTGCCAGCAGTTTGGCATGGGGGGGTAACACAGATACGCAGTATTTT CASSLAWGGNTDTQYF
13 many TRBJ1-2 TRBV27 NA TGTGCCAGCAGTTTCCGGACCGGGCTAGGCTACACCTTC CASSFRTGLGYTF
17 few TRBJ2-2 TRBV7-9 TRBD2 TGTGCCAGCAGCTTAGTACCCAGCGGGGTCCACACCGGGGAGCTGTTTTTT CASSLVPSGVHTGELFF
14 NA TRBJ2-1 TRBV18 NA TGTGCCAGCTCACCCGTAGACCGGTTCTTTGAGCAGTTCTTC CASSPVDRFFEQFF
15 many TRBJ2-2 TRBV11-2 NA TGTGCCAGCAGCGGAACAGGGTGGAACACCGGGGAGCTGTTTTTT CASSGTGWNTGELFF
15 few TRBJ2-5 TRBV20-1 TRBD2 TGCAGTGCCTCGATGTGGCGGGGGGTCCGCGAGACCCAGTACTTC CSASMWRGVRETQYF
14 NA TRBJ2-7 TRBV7-2 TRBD2 TGTGCCAGCAGCTTAAATAATTTCGGGGGGGCGCAGTACTTC CASSLNNFGGAQYF
13 few TRBJ1-2 TRBV12-3/TRBV12-4 NA TGTGCCAGTTCCGGGCGCCACAGCGACGGCTACACCTTC CASSGRHSDGYTF
12 few TRBJ1-1 TRBV6-1 NA TGTGCCAGCGGAAGGAGGGGTTCGGATGCTTTCTTT CASGRRGSDAFF
14 NA TRBJ1-2 TRBV7-8 NA TGTGCCAGCAGCTTAGTGAGGGATTTTCGGGGCTACACCTTC CASSLVRDFRGYTF
14 many TRBJ1-1 TRBV24-1 NA TGTGCCACCAGTGATGGACGCCCGGGCACTGAAGCTTTCTTT CATSDGRPGTEAFF
15 many TRBJ1-2 TRBV3-1 NA TGTGCCAGCAGCCAAGTTACCAGCGGAAACTATGGCTACACCTTC CASSQVTSGNYGYTF
15 many TRBJ2-3 TRBV5-4 NA TGTGCCAGCAGCTTAAGGGGGGGCCCCACAGATACGCAGTATTTT CASSLRGGPTDTQYF
14 many TRBJ1-5 TRBV12-3/TRBV12-4 NA TGTGCCAGCAGTTCCTTCAACGGCAATCAGCCCCAGCATTTT CASSSFNGNQPQHF
15 NA TRBJ2-1 TRBV20-1 TRBD2 TGCAGTGCTAGGGGACTAGGCCAGAGGGGGAATGAGCAGTTCTTC CSARGLGQRGNEQFF
16 NA TRBJ2-1 TRBV18 NA TGTGCCAGCTCACCCGTAAGGCAGGGGATTTCCAATGAGCAGTTCTTC CASSPVRQGISNEQFF
17 NA TRBJ2-5 TRBV15 NA TGTGCCACCAGCAGACACGCTCTTGTGGGGGCTGATAGGACCCAGTACTTC CATSRHALVGADRTQYF
14 NA TRBJ1-5 TRBV20-1 NA TGCAGTGCTAGAGGGGGGCAGTGGGATCAGCCCCAGCATTTT CSARGGQWDQPQHF
12 NA TRBJ1-1 TRBV5-6 NA TGTGCCAGCAGCAGGGTGGACACTGAAGCTTTCTTT CASSRVDTEAFF
16 NA TRBJ2-1 TRBV7-2 NA TGTGCCAGCAGCCCGGGCAGGGCTTCCCCTGGGGGCGAGCAGTTCTTC CASSPGRASPGGEQFF
13 NA TRBJ2-7 TRBV5-1 NA TGCGCCAGCAGCCCTCGCGAGGCCTACGAGCAGTACTTC CASSPREAYEQYF
16 NA TRBJ2-7 TRBV6-2/TRBV6-3 TRBD2 TGTGCCAGCAGTTTGGGTTCTAGCGGGGGGATCTACGAGCAGTACTTC CASSLGSSGGIYEQYF
17 many TRBJ2-7 TRBV11-2 TRBD2 TGTGCCAGCAGCTTAGTCCCCCTAGCGGGGGGGAGTTACGAGCAGTACTTC CASSLVPLAGGSYEQYF
15 NA TRBJ2-5 TRBV3-1 NA TGTGCCAGCAGCCCAGCTAATTGGTACCAAGAGGCCCAGTACTTC CASSPANWYQEAQYF
16 NA TRBJ2-6 TRBV5-4 TRBD1 TGTGCCAGCAGCTTGTCACAGGGGGTCGGGGCCAACGTCCTGACTTTC CASSLSQGVGANVLTF
15 NA TRBJ2-1 TRBV5-6 NA TGTGCCGGCAGCCCCGGAGGGGCGCCGTACAATGAGCAGTTCTTC CAGSPGGAPYNEQFF
15 few TRBJ1-5 TRBV4-1 TRBD1 TGCGCCAGCAGCCATCAGACAGGGGAGGGTCAGCCCCAGCATTTT CASSHQTGEGQPQHF
15 many TRBJ1-5 TRBV6-2/TRBV6-3 TRBD1 TGTGCCAGCAGTTTGGGACAGATGAGCAATCAGCCCCAGCATTTT CASSLGQMSNQPQHF
15 few TRBJ1-6 TRBV2 NA TGTGCCAGCAGTGACTCCACAGGGTCCGGATCACCCCTCCACTTT CASSDSTGSGSPLHF
15 NA TRBJ1-2 TRBV5-4 NA TGTGCCAGCAGCTTGGAATCCCTTGCTAGTTATGGCTACACCTTC CASSLESLASYGYTF
15 NA TRBJ2-3 TRBV7-9 TRBD2 TGTGCCAGCAGGGCCACTAGCGCTAGCACAGATACGCAGTATTTT CASRATSASTDTQYF
11 few TRBJ2-7 TRBV20-1 NA TGCAGTGCTAGCAGGGGTCCAGAGCAGTACTTC CSASRGPEQYF
17 many TRBJ2-7 TRBV6-2/TRBV6-3 TRBD2 TGTGCCAGCAGTCGCGACATAATGGGACTAGCGGACAACGAGCAGTACTTC CASSRDIMGLADNEQYF
13 many TRBJ1-2 TRBV20-1 TRBD1 TGCAGTGCACCTACAGGGGCAAATGATGGCTACACCTTC CSAPTGANDGYTF
15 many TRBJ1-4 TRBV6-2/TRBV6-3 TRBD1 TGTGCCAGCAGCCACAGGGGCCACGGTAATGAAAAACTGTTTTTT CASSHRGHGNEKLFF
14 NA TRBJ1-4 TRBV25-1 TRBD1 TGTGCCAGCAGTCAAGGGGGCTGGGTTGAAAAACTGTTTTTT CASSQGGWVEKLFF
13 NA TRBJ1-6 TRBV25-1 NA TGTGCCAGCAGTGACGGAGGGACATCACCCCTCCACTTT CASSDGGTSPLHF
13 few TRBJ1-1 TRBV10-3 NA TGTGCCATCAGTGGAAGGGACGACACTGAAGCTTTCTTT CAISGRDDTEAFF
16 NA TRBJ1-5 TRBV18 TRBD1 TGTGCCAGCTCACCGCGGGACAGGGGGCGCCAAGGACCCCAGCATTTT CASSPRDRGRQGPQHF
10 many TRBJ1-1 TRBV6-1 NA TGTGCCAGCAGTGAAAGTAAAGCTTTCTTT CASSESKAFF
15 many TRBJ2-3 TRBV12-3/TRBV12-4 NA TGTGCCAGCAGTTCCGGGACGGTATGGGCAGATACGCAGTATTTT CASSSGTVWADTQYF
13 many TRBJ2-1 TRBV7-9 TRBD2 TGTGCCAGCAGCTTAGTGGAGCGGGGTAAGCAGTTCTTC CASSLVERGKQFF
18 few TRBJ1-6 TRBV4-1 NA TGCGCCAGCAGCCTAGGGAGCACGCAGAGCTCCTATAATTCACCCCTCCACTTT CASSLGSTQSSYNSPLHF
15 NA TRBJ2-7 TRBV20-1 TRBD2 TGCAGTGCCAAGGCGGGGGGGCGACCTACCTACGAGCAGTACTTC CSAKAGGRPTYEQYF
13 many TRBJ2-7 TRBV7-9 NA TGTGCCAGCAGCCCGTTCGGGCCTTACGAGCAGTACTTC CASSPFGPYEQYF
12 NA TRBJ2-1 TRBV12-3/TRBV12-4 NA TGTGCCAGCAGTTTAACGGAGTCCCCCCAGTTCTTC CASSLTESPQFF
12 many TRBJ2-7 TRBV20-1 TRBD2 TGCAGTGCTCGGGGGGGCCCCTACGAGCAGTACTTC CSARGGPYEQYF
18 many TRBJ2-3 TRBV28 TRBD2 TGTGCCAGCAGTTCCTTAGCGGGGGGTTTTCTCCGCACAGATACGCAGTATTTT CASSSLAGGFLRTDTQYF
15 few TRBJ2-7 TRBV4-1 NA TGCGCCAGCAGCCAGACCCGGGACCGACTCCGCGAGCAGTACTTC CASSQTRDRLREQYF
12 many TRBJ2-3 TRBV20-1 NA TGCAGTGCCCACAGAATGGGAGATACGCAGTATTTT CSAHRMGDTQYF
13 many TRBJ2-2 TRBV30 NA TGTGCCTGGAGTGTGGACGGAACCGGGGAGCTGTTTTTT CAWSVDGTGELFF
19 NA TRBJ2-4 TRBV6-2/TRBV6-3 TRBD2 TGTGCCAGCTTGGCCGGACTAGCGGGGGAGACCCTAGCCAAAAACATTCAGTACTTC CASLAGLAGETLAKNIQYF